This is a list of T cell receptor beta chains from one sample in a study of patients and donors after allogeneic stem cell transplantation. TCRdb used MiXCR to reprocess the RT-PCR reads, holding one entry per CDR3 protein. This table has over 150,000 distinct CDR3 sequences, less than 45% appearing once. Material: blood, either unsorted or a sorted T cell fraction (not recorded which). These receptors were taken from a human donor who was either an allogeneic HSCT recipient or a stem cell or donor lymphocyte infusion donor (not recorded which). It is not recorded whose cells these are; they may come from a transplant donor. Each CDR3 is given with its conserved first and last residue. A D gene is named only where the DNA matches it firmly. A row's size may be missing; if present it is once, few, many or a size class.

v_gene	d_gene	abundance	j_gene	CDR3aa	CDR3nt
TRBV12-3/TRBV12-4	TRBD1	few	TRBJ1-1	CASRISGQANTEAFF	TGTGCCAGCAGAATCTCGGGACAGGCGAACACTGAAGCTTTCTTT
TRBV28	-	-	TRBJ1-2	CASSLLTGLGYTF	TGTGCCAGCAGTTTGTTGACTGGTTTGGGCTACACCTTC
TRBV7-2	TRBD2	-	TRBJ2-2	CASSLRLAGANTGELFF	TGTGCCAGCAGCCTACGCCTAGCGGGGGCGAACACCGGGGAGCTGTTTTTT
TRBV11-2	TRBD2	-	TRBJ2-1	CASSSPIWTSPLDNEQFF	TGTGCCAGCAGCTCGCCGATTTGGACTAGCCCACTTGACAATGAGCAGTTCTTC
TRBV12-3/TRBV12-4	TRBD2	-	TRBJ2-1	CASRPSREANNEQFF	TGTGCCAGCAGACCTTCACGGGAGGCAAACAATGAGCAGTTCTTC
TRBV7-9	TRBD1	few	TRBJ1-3	CASSLGQVSGNTIYF	TGTGCCAGCAGCTTGGGACAGGTATCTGGAAACACCATATATTTT
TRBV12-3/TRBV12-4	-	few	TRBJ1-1	CASSLVGLKNTEAFF	TGTGCCAGCAGTTTAGTAGGACTTAAGAACACTGAAGCTTTCTTT
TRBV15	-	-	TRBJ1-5	CATSRDLGSSQPQHF	TGTGCCACCAGCAGAGATCTCGGGTCGAGTCAGCCCCAGCATTTT
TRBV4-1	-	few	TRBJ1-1	CASSQGDTNTEAFF	TGCGCCAGCAGCCAAGGGGATACGAACACTGAAGCTTTCTTT
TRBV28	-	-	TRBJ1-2	CASSSTGTSLF	TGTGCCAGCAGTTCAACCGGGACATCTTTATTC
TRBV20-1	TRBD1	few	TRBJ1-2	CSAREGTGPNYGYTF	TGCAGTGCTAGAGAAGGGACAGGGCCTAACTATGGCTACACCTTC
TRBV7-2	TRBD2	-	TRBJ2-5	CASTPNGGEETQYF	TGTGCCAGCACCCCAAACGGGGGGGAAGAGACCCAGTACTTC
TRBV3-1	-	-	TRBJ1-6	CASSQVAGRGSPLHF	TGTGCCAGCAGCCAAGTTGCGGGTCGAGGATCACCCCTCCACTTT
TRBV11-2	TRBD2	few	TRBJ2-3	CASSCSRREGLCDTQYF	TGTGCCAGCAGCTGTAGCAGGCGGGAGGGCCTCTGTGATACGCAGTATTTT
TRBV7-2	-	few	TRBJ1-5	CASSLVGTPGQPQHF	TGTGCCAGCAGCTTGGTAGGGACCCCTGGCCAGCCCCAGCATTTT
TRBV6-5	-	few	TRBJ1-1	CASRNAGHGTEAFF	TGTGCCAGCAGAAACGCTGGGCATGGAACTGAAGCTTTCTTT
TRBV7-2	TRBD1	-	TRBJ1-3	CASSLGDRDTIYF	TGTGCCAGCAGCTTAGGGGACAGGGACACCATATATTTT
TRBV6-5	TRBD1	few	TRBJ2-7	CASSTRDSDSYEQYF	TGTGCCAGCAGTACTCGGGACAGTGACTCCTACGAGCAGTACTTC
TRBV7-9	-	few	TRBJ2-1	CASSQTSGAGNEQFF	TGTGCCAGCAGCCAAACTAGTGGGGCGGGCAATGAGCAGTTCTTC
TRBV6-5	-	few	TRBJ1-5	CASSYSMANQPQHF	TGTGCCAGCAGTTACTCGATGGCGAATCAGCCCCAGCATTTT
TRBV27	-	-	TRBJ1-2	CASSTGVEGYTF	TGTGCCAGCAGTACGGGGGTTGAAGGCTACACCTTC
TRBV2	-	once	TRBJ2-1	CATAESSYNEQFF	TGTGCCACCGCGGAGAGCTCCTACAATGAGCAGTTCTTC
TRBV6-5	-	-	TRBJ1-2	CATSSVGNYGYTF	TGTGCCACCAGTTCAGTAGGGAACTATGGCTACACCTTC
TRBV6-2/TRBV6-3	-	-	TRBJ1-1	CASSYGTRDTRSRNEAFF	TGTGCCAGCAGTTATGGTACGCGGGACACCCGCAGCCGCAACGAAGCTTTCTTT
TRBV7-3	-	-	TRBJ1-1	CASSLRTGDTEAFF	TGTGCCAGCAGCTTAAGAACCGGGGACACTGAAGCTTTCTTT